This is a list of T cell receptor beta chains from one sample in a study of CD8 T cells in Susac syndrome. From the immunoSEQ multiplex PCR reads, TCRdb called clonotypes with MiXCR, one entry per CDR3 protein. Among some 99,000 distinct CDR3 sequences listed, about 96% were seen once. Sequenced: CD4+ T cells from PBMCs. These receptors all come from a human donor in good health. CDR3s include the opening cysteine and the closing phenylalanine or tryptophan. The D gene is left open where the match is weak.

-,TRBJ1-1,TRBV18,CASSPLGAGNTEAFF,TGTGCCAGCTCACCACTAGGGGCGGGGAACACTGAAGCTTTCTTT
-,TRBJ1-1,TRBV4-3,CASRRNILVNTEAFF,TGCGCCAGCAGACGCAATATTCTTGTGAACACTGAAGCTTTCTTT
TRBD2,TRBJ2-5,TRBV28,CASSGDSGGETQYF,TGTGCCAGCAGTGGTGATAGCGGGGGGGAGACCCAGTACTTC
-,TRBJ2-7,TRBV7-9,CASSLFGTELYEQYF,TGTGCCAGCAGCTTATTCGGGACTGAACTCTACGAGCAGTACTTC
TRBD1,TRBJ1-5,TRBV5-6,CASSLDRGNPNQPQHF,TGTGCCAGCAGCTTGGACAGGGGGAACCCCAATCAGCCCCAGCATTTT
-,TRBJ1-1,TRBV20-1,CSADANTEAFF,TGCAGTGCTGACGCTAACACTGAAGCTTTCTTT
-,TRBJ2-5,TRBV2,CASIQEMATQEETQYF,TGTGCCAGCATCCAAGAGATGGCAACCCAGGAAGAGACCCAGTACTTC
-,TRBJ2-5,TRBV29-1,CSVGPRFGETQYF,TGCAGCGTTGGGCCTAGGTTCGGGGAGACCCAGTACTTC
TRBD1,TRBJ1-2,TRBV29-1,CSAPPQGALGYTF,TGCAGCGCCCCCCCACAGGGGGCTTTAGGCTACACCTTC
-,TRBJ1-1,TRBV29-1,CSVEGKNTEAFF,TGCAGCGTTGAGGGAAAGAACACTGAAGCTTTCTTT
-,TRBJ2-7,TRBV29-1,CSVDAGSEQYF,TGCAGCGTTGATGCGGGATCCGAGCAGTACTTC
-,TRBJ2-7,TRBV15,CATSRDLGGAISYEQYF,TGTGCCACCAGCAGAGATCTTGGAGGGGCAATCTCCTACGAGCAGTACTTC
-,TRBJ1-1,TRBV5-6,CATSGVMNTEAFF,TGTGCCACTTCGGGTGTGATGAACACTGAAGCTTTCTTT
TRBD2,TRBJ2-1,TRBV7-3,CASSLSGRALNEQFF,TGTGCCAGCAGCCTTAGTGGGAGGGCCCTGAATGAGCAGTTCTTC
-,TRBJ2-3,TRBV7-2,CASSLARADTQYF,TGTGCCAGCAGCTTAGCTCGGGCCGATACGCAGTATTTT
TRBD1,TRBJ2-7,TRBV15,CATSRDLWRDRSYSYEQYF,TGTGCCACCAGCAGAGATCTTTGGAGGGACAGGTCCTACTCCTACGAGCAGTACTTC
TRBD1,TRBJ1-6,TRBV12-3/TRBV12-4,CASSRTGGSYNSPLHF,TGTGCCAGCAGTCGGACAGGTGGTTCCTATAATTCACCCCTCCACTTT
-,TRBJ1-1,TRBV12-3/TRBV12-4,CASSPQGFMNTEAFF,TGTGCCAGCAGCCCTCAGGGGTTCATGAACACTGAAGCTTTCTTT
TRBD2,TRBJ2-3,TRBV4-3,CASSQAQAGGPDTQYF,TGCGCCAGCAGCCAAGCCCAAGCGGGAGGGCCCGATACGCAGTATTTT
-,TRBJ2-7,TRBV3-1,CASSQDGRIAYEQYF,TGTGCCAGCAGCCAAGATGGTCGGATCGCCTACGAGCAGTACTTC
-,TRBJ1-2,TRBV3-1,CASSQERGGYTF,TGTGCCAGCAGCCAAGAAAGAGGGGGCTACACCTTC
-,TRBJ1-2,TRBV3-1,CASSPSTGGYTF,TGTGCCAGCAGCCCCTCGACGGGGGGCTACACCTTC
TRBD2,TRBJ2-7,TRBV18,CASSPPTSGRATGYEQYF,TGTGCCAGCTCACCACCGACTAGCGGGAGGGCCACGGGCTACGAGCAGTACTTC
-,TRBJ2-1,TRBV12-5,CASGFVGLGFLSSYNEQFF,TGTGCTAGTGGTTTTGTTGGTTTGGGCTTCCTTAGCTCCTACAATGAGCAGTTCTTC
-,TRBJ2-7,TRBV29-1,CSVRTRTEQYF,TGCAGCGTCCGAACTAGAACAGAGCAGTACTTC
-,TRBJ2-6,TRBV24-1,CATSFGESGANVLTF,TGTGCCACCAGTTTCGGGGAGTCTGGGGCCAACGTCCTGACTTTC